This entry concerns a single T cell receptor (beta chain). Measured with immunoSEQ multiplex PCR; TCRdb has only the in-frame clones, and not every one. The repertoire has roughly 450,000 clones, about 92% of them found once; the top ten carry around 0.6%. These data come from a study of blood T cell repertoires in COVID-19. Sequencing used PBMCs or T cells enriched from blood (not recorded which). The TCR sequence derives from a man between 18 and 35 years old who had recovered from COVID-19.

The CDR3, as DNA: TGCAGCGTTCTCCCTGGGCCCAGGGGCGATGAGCAGTTCTTC. It encodes CSVLPGPRGDEQFF. This chain uses TRBV29-1 with TRBJ2-1; D is perhaps TRBD1 (6 bases). With 5 bases removed from V and 8 bases from J, the gap between germline ends came to 19 bases. CDR1 SQVTM and CDR2 ANQGSEA come from the germline V gene. The length of the CDR3 is 14 residues.